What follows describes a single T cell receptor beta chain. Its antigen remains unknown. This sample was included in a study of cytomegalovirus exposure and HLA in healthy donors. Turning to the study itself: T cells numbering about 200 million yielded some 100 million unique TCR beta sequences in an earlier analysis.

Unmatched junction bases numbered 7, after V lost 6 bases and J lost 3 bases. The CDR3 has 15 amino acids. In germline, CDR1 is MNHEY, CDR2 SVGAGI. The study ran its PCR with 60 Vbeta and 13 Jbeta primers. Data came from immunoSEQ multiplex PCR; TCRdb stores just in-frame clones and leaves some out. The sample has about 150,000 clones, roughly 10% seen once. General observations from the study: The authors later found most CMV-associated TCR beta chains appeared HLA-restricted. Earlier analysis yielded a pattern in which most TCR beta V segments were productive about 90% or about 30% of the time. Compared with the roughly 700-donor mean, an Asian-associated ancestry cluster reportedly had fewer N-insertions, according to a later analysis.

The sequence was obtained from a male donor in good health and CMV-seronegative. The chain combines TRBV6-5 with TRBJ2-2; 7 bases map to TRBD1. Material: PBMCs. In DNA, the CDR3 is TGTGCCAGCAGGGATTGGACAGGAGACACCGGGGAGCTGTTTTTT. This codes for CASRDWTGDTGELFF.